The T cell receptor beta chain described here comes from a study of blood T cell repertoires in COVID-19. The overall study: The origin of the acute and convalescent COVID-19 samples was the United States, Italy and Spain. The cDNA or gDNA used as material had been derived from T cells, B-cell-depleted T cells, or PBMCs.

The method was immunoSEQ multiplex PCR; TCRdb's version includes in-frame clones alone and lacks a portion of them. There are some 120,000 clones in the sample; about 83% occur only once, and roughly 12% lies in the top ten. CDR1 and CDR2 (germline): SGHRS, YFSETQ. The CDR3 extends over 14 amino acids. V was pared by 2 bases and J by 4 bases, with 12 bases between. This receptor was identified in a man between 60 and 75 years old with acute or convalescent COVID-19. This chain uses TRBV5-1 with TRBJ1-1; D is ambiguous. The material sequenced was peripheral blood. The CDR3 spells CASSFEWASTEAFF. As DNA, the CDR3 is TGCGCCAGCAGCTTTGAATGGGCGTCCACTGAAGCTTTCTTT.